Detailed here is one T cell receptor beta chain. The antigen is undetermined. Amplified TCR beta CDR3 regions derived from RNA transcripts. The HTBI primer set drove a first-round RT-PCR of the TCR CDR3. TCRdb reprocessed the multiplex PCR reads with MiXCR, giving one entry per CDR3 protein. In the table there are about 400,000 distinct CDR3 sequences, more than 12% of which are singletons. This sample is drawn from a study of T cells in Graves' hyperthyroidism and ophthalmopathy. Study summary: Peripheral blood was taken when the disease was first diagnosed, before any treatment began.

General study findings and limits: Blood also carried most thyroid clonotypes expanded above 0.001.

Germline V gene lookup returns CDR1 MNHEY and CDR2 SMNVEV (reference sequence). J gave up 7 bases and V 3 bases, and 9 bases lay outside the gene matches. The CDR3 length is 14 residues. The TCR comes from a woman in her 30s with Graves' hyperthyroidism. The chain uses TRBV27 and TRBJ2-7; 7 bases are a match to TRBD2. The sequenced sample consisted of blood. The CDR3: CASSLGGGPFEQYF. The DNA for the CDR3 is TGTGCCAGCAGTTTGGGGGGAGGGCCTTTTGAGCAGTACTTC.